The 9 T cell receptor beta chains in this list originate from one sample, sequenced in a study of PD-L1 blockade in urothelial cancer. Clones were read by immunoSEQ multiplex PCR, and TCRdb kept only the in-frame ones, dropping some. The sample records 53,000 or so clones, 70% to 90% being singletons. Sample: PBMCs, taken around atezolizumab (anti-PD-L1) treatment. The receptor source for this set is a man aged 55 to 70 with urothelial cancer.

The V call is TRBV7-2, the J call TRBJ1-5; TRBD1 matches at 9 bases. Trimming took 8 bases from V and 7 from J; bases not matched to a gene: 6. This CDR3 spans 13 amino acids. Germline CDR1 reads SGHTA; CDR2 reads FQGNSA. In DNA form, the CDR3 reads TGTGCCAGCTCCGGGACAGGGAAACAGCCCCAGCATTTT. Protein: CASSGTGKQPQHF. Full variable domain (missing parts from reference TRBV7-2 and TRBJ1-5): GAGVSQSPSNKVTEKGKDVELRCDPISGHTALYWYRQSLGQGLEFLIYFQGNSAPDKSGLPSDRFSAERTGGSVSTLTIQRTQQEDSAVYLCASSGTGKQPQHFGDGTRLSIL.

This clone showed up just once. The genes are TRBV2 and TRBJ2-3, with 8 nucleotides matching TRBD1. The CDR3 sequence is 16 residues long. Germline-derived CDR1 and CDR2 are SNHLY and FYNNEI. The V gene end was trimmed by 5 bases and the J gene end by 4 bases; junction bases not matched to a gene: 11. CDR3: CASSLRQGSVSDTQYF. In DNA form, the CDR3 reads TGTGCCAGCAGTCTAAGACAGGGGAGCGTTTCAGATACGCAGTATTTT.

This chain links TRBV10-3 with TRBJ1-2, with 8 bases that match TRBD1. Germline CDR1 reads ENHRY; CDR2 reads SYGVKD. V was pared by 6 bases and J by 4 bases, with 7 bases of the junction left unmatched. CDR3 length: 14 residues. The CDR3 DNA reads TGTGCCATCAGAGGGGACAGGCCGATCTATGGCTACACCTTC. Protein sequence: CAIRGDRPIYGYTF.

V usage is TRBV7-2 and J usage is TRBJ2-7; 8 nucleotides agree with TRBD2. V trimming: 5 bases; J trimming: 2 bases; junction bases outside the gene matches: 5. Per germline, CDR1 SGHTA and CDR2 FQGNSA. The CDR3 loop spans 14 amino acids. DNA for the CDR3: TGTGCCAGCAGCCGGGGGGGAGGACCCTACGAGCAGTACTTC. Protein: CASSRGGGPYEQYF.

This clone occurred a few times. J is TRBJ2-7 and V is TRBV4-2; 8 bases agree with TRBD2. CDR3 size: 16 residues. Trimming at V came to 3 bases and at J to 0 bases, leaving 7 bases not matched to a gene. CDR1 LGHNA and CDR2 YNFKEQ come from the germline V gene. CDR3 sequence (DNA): TGTGCCAGCAGCCATGAACTAGCGGCAAGCTCCTACGAGCAGTACTTC. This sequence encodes CASSHELAASSYEQYF.

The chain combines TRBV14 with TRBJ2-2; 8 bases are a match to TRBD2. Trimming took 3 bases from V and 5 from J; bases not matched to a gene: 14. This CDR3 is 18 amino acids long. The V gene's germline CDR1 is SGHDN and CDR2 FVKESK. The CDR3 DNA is TGTGCCAGCAGCCACGTCTTCTGGAGCGGGGGACCTACCGGGGAGCTGTTTTTT. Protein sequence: CASSHVFWSGGPTGELFF. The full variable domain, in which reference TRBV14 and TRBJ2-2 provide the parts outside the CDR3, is EAGVTQFPSHSVIEKGQTVTLRCDPISGHDNLYWYRRVMGKEIKFLLHFVKESKQDESGMPNNRFLAERTGGTYSTLKVQPAELEDSGVYFCASSHVFWSGGPTGELFFGEGSRLTVL.

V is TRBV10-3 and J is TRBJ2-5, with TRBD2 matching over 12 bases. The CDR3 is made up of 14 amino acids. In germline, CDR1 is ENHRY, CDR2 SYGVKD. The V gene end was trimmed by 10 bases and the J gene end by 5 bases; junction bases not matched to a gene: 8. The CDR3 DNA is TGTGCCACCCGGACTAGCGGGAATTCGGAGACCCAGTACTTC. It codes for CATRTSGNSETQYF.

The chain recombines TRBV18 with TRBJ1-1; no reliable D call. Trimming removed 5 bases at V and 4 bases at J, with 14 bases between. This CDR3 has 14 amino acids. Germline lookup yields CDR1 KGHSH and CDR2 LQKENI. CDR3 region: CASSEDSGGTEAFF. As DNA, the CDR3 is TGTGCCAGCTCAGAGGACTCTGGAGGCACTGAAGCTTTCTTT.

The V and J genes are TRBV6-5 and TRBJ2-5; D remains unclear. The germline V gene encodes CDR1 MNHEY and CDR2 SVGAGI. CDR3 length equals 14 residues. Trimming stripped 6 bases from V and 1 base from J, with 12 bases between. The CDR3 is CASSRIAAQETQYF. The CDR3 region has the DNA TGTGCCAGCAGCCGGATAGCTGCCCAAGAGACCCAGTACTTC.